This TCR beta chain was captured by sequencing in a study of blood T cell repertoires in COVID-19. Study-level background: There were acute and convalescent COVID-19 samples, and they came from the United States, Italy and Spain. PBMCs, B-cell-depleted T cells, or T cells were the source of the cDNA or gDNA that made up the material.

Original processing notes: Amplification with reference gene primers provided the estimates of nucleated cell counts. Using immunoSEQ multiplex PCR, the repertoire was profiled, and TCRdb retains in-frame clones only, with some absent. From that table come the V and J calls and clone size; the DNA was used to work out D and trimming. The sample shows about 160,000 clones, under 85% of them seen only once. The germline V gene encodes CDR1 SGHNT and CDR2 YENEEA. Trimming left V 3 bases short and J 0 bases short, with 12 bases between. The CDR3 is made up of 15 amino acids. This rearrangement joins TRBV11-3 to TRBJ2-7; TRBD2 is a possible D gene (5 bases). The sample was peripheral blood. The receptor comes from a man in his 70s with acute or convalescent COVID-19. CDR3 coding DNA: TGTGCCAGCAGCTTTTCCCCGGCGGGCTCCTACGAGCAGTACTTC. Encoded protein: CASSFSPAGSYEQYF.